Below are 7 T cell receptor beta chains sequenced from a single sample in a study of vaccination and CD4 T cells after COVID-19 (dated by TCRdb to between 2021 and 2024). Library preparation used PCR. The data were produced on an Illumina iSeq 100. TCRdb's own reprocessing of the public reads used fastp at Q25 and MiXCR and kept productive beta chains. Records with the same CDR3 protein are collapsed into one entry carrying the most frequent genes and DNA. A total of tens of thousands of distinct CDR3 sequences appear in this sample, about 57% of them only once. The ten biggest clones cover 0.8% to 1% of the sample. The sample consisted of CD4+ T cells from blood, taken before SARS-CoV-2 vaccination. The receptors shown here come from a human donor who had recovered from COVID-19.

The V gene is TRBV20-1, the J gene TRBJ2-3; the D gene is possibly TRBD1 (6 bases). Germline CDR1 and CDR2: DFQATT and SNEGSKA (reference sequence). This CDR3 comprises 14 residues. V was trimmed by 6 bases and J by 2 bases, leaving 15 bases between them. This chain's CDR3 is CSAKQGLPTDTQYF. Here the CDR3 DNA reads TGCAGTGCAAAACAGGGTCTGCCCACAGATACGCAGTATTTT.

The V gene is TRBV20-1, the J gene TRBJ2-3; 7 bases align to TRBD2. V was clipped by 1 base and J by 3 bases; unmatched bases: 22. Germline values: CDR1 DFQATT, CDR2 SNEGSKA (reference sequence). CDR3 length equals 20 residues. CDR3 region: CSARVLRRRNFFGRTDTQYF. CDR3 nucleotide sequence: TGCAGTGCTAGAGTTCTAAGGCGCCGCAACTTTTTCGGGAGGACAGATACGCAGTATTTT.

In its sample, this clonotype was seen once. The chain has TRBV20-1 and TRBJ2-5; D gene unclear. Germline CDR1 DFQATT, CDR2 SNEGSKA (reference sequence). Trimming took off 3 bases at V and 5 bases at J, with 7 bases between the two ends. This CDR3 is 11 amino acids long. The CDR3 is CSARSVETQYF. Here the CDR3 DNA reads TGCAGTGCTAGGAGTGTGGAGACCCAGTACTTC.

The chain combines TRBV7-2 with TRBJ2-7; no definite D call. Trimming took 1 base from V and 1 from J, leaving 11 bases between them. The CDR3 loop spans 15 amino acids. Per germline, CDR1 SGHTA and CDR2 FQGNSA. The CDR3 loop reads CASSLGLFLSYEQYF. The CDR3 nucleotides read TGTGCCAGCAGCTTAGGACTTTTTCTTTCCTACGAGCAGTACTTC. Based on the CDR3 plus reference TRBV7-2 and TRBJ2-7, the full variable domain is GAGVSQSPSNKVTEKGKDVELRCDPISGHTALYWYRQSLGQGLEFLIYFQGNSAPDKSGLPSDRFSAERTGGSVSTLTIQRTQQEDSAVYLCASSLGLFLSYEQYFGPGTRLTVT.

This chain links TRBV6-5 with TRBJ2-3; D perhaps matches TRBD1 (5 bases). V was trimmed by 4 bases and J by 2 bases, leaving 10 bases between them. Germline loops: CDR1 MNHEY, CDR2 SVGAGI. This CDR3 is built from 14 residues. The CDR3 DNA reads TGTGCCAGCAGTTTACAGGTTTCCACAGATACGCAGTATTTT. Residues: CASSLQVSTDTQYF.

The chain combines TRBV20-1 with TRBJ2-1, with 15 bases identical to TRBD2. The CDR3 has 19 residues. Trimming removed 2 bases from V and 2 bases from J; junction bases left unmatched: 10. Germline CDR1 and CDR2: DFQATT and SNEGSKA (reference sequence). CDR3 DNA: TGCAGTGCTAGATCCGGACTAGCGGGAGGGTGGAGGCCCTACAATGAGCAGTTCTTC. It codes for CSARSGLAGGWRPYNEQFF.

The chain links TRBV19 to TRBJ1-1, with 8 bases fitting TRBD1. With V trimmed by 1 base and J by 0 bases, 1 base remained unmatched. Germline assignment: CDR1 LNHDA and CDR2 SQIVND (reference sequence). CDR3 length equals 15 residues. The DNA for the CDR3 is TGTGCCAGTAGTATAGGGGACAGGCTGAACACTGAAGCTTTCTTT. Translating it yields CASSIGDRLNTEAFF.